The source of this TCR beta chain is a study of shared clonotypes between healthy human individuals. Broader study findings: Naive subsets typically showed greater estimated richness than memory subsets. Sequencing of the sorted subsets was shown by rarefaction to be incomplete despite large depth.

Clones were sequenced by immunoSEQ multiplex PCR, and TCRdb holds only the in-frame ones, with some missing. The data show 190,000 or so clones, 65% to 70% seen once. V was trimmed by 6 bases and J by 6 bases, leaving 19 bases between them. Germline CDR1 reads MNHEY; CDR2 reads SMNVEV (reference sequence). The CDR3 is made up of 15 amino acids. Comment on this clone: Its antigen is not known.

Recent vaccinations or acute infections were absent in the healthy HIV-negative adult donors. The chain is built from TRBV27 and TRBJ2-3; tentative D call: TRBD1 (6 bases). The sequence came from a man aged 25 to 40 in good health. Input material: memory CD4+ T cells sorted from blood. The subset was: CD45RA-negative fraction. Here the CDR3 DNA reads TGTGCCAGCAGACTACTCGCCCTTAGGGGGGATACGCAGTATTTT. It specifies CASRLLALRGDTQYF.